This paragraph reports one TCR beta chain. The antigen is undetermined. The data were obtained in a study of T cell responses to AZD1222 COVID-19 vaccine. With 1 base removed from V and 1 base from J, the gap between germline ends came to 7 bases. CDR3 length equals 14 residues. Germline CDR1 and CDR2: MGHRA and YSYEKL. General study results and limits: No day 14 peak samples; only post-peak repertoires were characterized.

Produced via immunoSEQ multiplex PCR; TCRdb's table is partial and in-frame only. The table has some 120,000 clones, 70% to 90% seen once; the top ten hold 1.5% to 2%. The chain is built from TRBV4-1 and TRBJ1-1; D is unresolved. This sequence was found in an adult in good health. The source material was peripheral blood, sampled on day 0 of AZD1222 vaccination. The CDR3 protein is CASSQGATNTEAFF. CDR3 nucleotide sequence: TGCGCCAGCAGCCAAGGTGCTACGAACACTGAAGCTTTCTTT.